This T cell receptor (beta chain) came from a study of response to subunit inactivated influenza vaccine. From germline, CDR1 is SQVTM and CDR2 ANQGSEA. Trimming at V came to 7 bases and at J to 0 bases, leaving 9 bases not matched to a gene. There are 14 residues in the CDR3. From the RT-PCR reads, TCRdb called clonotypes with MiXCR, one entry per CDR3 protein. This repertoire shows about half a million distinct CDR3 sequences, roughly 9.8% found once; its top ten account for about 12%. This clonotype was observed a handful of times. Its antigen remains unidentified. Whole-study findings and limits: T cells newly recruited by each seasonal influenza vaccination are few, the authors suggested.

The source material was PBMCs from blood, sampled roughly 47 days after vaccination. This clonotype was sampled from a man aged 50-60 years who received an inactivated influenza vaccine. This chain uses TRBV29-1 with TRBJ2-7, with 7 bases fitting TRBD2. This CDR3 reads CSAATSADSYEQYF. CDR3 DNA sequence: TGCAGCGCCGCAACTAGCGCCGACTCCTACGAGCAGTACTTC.